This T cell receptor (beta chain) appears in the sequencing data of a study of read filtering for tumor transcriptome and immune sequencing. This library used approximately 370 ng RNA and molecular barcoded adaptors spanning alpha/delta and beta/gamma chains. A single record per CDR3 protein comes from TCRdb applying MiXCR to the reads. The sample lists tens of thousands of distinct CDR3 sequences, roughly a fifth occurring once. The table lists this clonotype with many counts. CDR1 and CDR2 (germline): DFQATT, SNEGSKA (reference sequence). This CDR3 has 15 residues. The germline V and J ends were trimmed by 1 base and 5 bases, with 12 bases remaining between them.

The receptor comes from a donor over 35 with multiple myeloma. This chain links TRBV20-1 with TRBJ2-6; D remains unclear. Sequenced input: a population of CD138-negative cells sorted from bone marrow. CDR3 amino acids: CSARVSGSWANVLTF. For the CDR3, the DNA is TGCAGTGCTAGAGTGTCTGGTTCGTGGGCCAACGTCCTGACTTTC.